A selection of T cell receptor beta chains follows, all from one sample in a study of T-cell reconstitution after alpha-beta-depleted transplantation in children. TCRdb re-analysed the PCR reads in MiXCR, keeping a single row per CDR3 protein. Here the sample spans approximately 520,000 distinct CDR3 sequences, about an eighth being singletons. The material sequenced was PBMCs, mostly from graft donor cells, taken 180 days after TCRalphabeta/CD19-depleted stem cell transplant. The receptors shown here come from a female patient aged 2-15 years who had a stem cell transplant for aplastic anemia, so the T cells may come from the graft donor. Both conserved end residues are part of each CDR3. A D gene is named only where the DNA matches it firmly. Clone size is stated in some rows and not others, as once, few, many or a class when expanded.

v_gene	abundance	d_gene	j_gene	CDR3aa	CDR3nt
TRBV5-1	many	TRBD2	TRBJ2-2	CASSLAGLNTGELFF	TGTGCCAGCAGCTTAGCGGGGCTGAACACCGGGGAGCTGTTTTTT
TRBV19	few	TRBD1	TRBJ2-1	CASSPGQGLFYNEQFF	TGTGCCAGTAGTCCGGGACAGGGTCTTTTCTACAATGAGCAGTTCTTC
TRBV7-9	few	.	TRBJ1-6	CASTLQGGNSPLHF	TGTGCCAGCACCCTCCAAGGAGGTAATTCACCCCTCCACTTT
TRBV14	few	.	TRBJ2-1	CASSPGWGNEQFF	TGTGCCAGCAGCCCCGGCTGGGGCAATGAGCAGTTCTTC
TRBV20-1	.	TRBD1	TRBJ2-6	CSAGQGAGVGANVLTF	TGCAGTGCAGGACAGGGGGCAGGGGTCGGGGCCAACGTCCTGACTTTC
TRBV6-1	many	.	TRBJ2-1	CASSEAHNEQFF	TGTGCCAGCAGCGAGGCTCACAATGAGCAGTTCTTC
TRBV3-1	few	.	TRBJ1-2	CASSFLRGGYTF	TGTGCCAGCAGCTTCCTTAGGGGAGGCTACACCTTC
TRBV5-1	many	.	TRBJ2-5	CASSFLSSGETQYF	TGCGCCAGCAGCTTTTTATCGAGCGGAGAGACCCAGTACTTC
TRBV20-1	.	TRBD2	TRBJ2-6	CSGVGSGTGANVLTF	TGCAGTGGGGTAGGTAGCGGGACTGGGGCCAACGTCCTGACTTTC
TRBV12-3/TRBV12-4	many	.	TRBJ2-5	CASRHSSLEETQYF	TGTGCCAGCAGGCATAGTTCCCTGGAAGAGACCCAGTACTTC
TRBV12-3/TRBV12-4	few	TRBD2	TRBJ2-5	CATQRERETQYF	TGTGCCACCCAGCGGGAGAGAGAGACCCAGTACTTC
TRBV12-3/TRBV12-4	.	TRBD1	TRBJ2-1	CASSFRTGRYNEQFF	TGTGCCAGCAGTTTCCGGACAGGGAGATACAATGAGCAGTTCTTC
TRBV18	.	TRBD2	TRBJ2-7	CAIPVGGKKYF	TGTGCCATCCCGGTGGGGGGGAAGAAGTACTTC
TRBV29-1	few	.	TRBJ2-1	CSVLSGEQFF	TGCAGCGTCCTCTCGGGTGAGCAGTTCTTC
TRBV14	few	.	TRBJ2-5	CASSHFLVGETQYF	TGTGCCAGCAGCCACTTTCTAGTTGGAGAGACCCAGTACTTC
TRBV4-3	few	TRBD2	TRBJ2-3	CASSQRPGLAGGDTQYF	TGCGCCAGCAGCCAACGGCCGGGACTAGCGGGAGGAGATACGCAGTATTTT
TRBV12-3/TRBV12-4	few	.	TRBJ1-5	CASSFGRYSNQPQHF	TGTGCCAGCAGTTTTGGGCGGTATAGCAATCAGCCCCAGCATTTT
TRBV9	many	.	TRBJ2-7	CASSVGEISPYEQYF	TGTGCCAGCAGCGTAGGCGAGATTTCCCCCTACGAGCAGTACTTC
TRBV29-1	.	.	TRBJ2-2	CSVEGGPGQSTGELFF	TGCAGCGTTGAGGGAGGACCCGGACAATCCACCGGGGAGCTGTTTTTT
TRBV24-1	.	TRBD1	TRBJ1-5	CATSDPGQGNQPQHF	TGTGCCACCAGTGACCCCGGACAGGGAAATCAGCCCCAGCATTTT
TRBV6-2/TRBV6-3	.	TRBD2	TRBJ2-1	CASRSIIAGGFNEQFF	TGTGCCAGCAGATCGATTATAGCGGGAGGTTTCAATGAGCAGTTCTTC
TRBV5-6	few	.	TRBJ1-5	CASSSVDRWDFVDQPQHF	TGTGCCAGCAGCTCCGTCGACAGATGGGACTTCGTCGATCAGCCCCAGCATTTT
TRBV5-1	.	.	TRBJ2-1	CASSLERGINNEQFF	TGCGCCAGCAGCTTGGAGAGGGGGATAAACAATGAGCAGTTCTTC
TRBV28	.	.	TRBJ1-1	CASSFELPVTEAFF	TGTGCCAGCAGCTTCGAGCTGCCGGTCACTGAAGCTTTCTTT
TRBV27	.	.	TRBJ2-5	CASSLRRLSEATQYF	TGTGCCAGCAGTCTGCGCCGGCTTTCGGAGGCGACCCAGTACTTC
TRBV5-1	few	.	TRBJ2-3	CASSSKTRADTQYF	TGCGCCAGCAGCTCCAAAACCAGGGCAGATACGCAGTATTTT
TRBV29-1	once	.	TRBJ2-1	CSVPEGGLTYNEQFF	TGCAGCGTCCCAGAAGGGGGACTAACCTACAATGAGCAGTTCTTC